Listed here is a single T cell receptor (beta chain). Its antigen remains unidentified. Germline loops: CDR1 SGHDT, CDR2 YYEEEE. This CDR3 is built from 14 residues. V lost 4 bases and J lost 5; bases outside the gene matches: 3. The data derive from a study of CD8+ T cells in alopecia areata. Whole-study results and caveats: There were many expanded lesional clones persisting in scalp and blood during tofacitinib. Scalp clonality dropped significantly under tofacitinib, as did expanded CD8+ top-100 clones. Lesional tissue from the scalp (especially in alopecia totalis/universalis) showed higher clonality than normal scalp.

Treatment denoted: oral pan-JAK inhibitor, 5-10 mg twice daily. cDNA reverse transcribed from extracted RNA served as the sequencing template. The assay was immunoSEQ multiplex PCR, and TCRdb's table has in-frame clones only and misses some. The repertoire includes hundreds of thousands of clones, around three fifths of them detected once, and more than 0.85% sits in the top ten. The rearrangement links TRBV5-6 to TRBJ2-2; 9 nucleotides agree with TRBD1. This specimen was CD4+ T cells sorted from blood, taken at approximately week 51, from a patient treated with tofacitinib. The source is a human donor with alopecia areata. CDR3 sequence: CASSPGTGTGELFF. DNA for the CDR3: TGTGCCAGCAGCCCCGGGACAGGGACCGGGGAGCTGTTTTTT.